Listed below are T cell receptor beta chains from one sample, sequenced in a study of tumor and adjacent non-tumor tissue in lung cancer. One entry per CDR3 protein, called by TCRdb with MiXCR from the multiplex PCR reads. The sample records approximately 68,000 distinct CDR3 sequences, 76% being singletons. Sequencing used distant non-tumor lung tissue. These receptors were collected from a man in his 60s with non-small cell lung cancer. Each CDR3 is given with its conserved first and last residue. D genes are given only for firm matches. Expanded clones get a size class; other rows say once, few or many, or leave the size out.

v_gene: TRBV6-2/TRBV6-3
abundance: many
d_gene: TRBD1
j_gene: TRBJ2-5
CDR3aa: CASSYSSVPGQGFETQYF
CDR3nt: TGTGCCAGCAGTTACTCGAGCGTCCCGGGACAGGGATTCGAGACCCAGTACTTC

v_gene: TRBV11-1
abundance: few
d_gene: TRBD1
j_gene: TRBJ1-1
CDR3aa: CASNLAQGAEAFF
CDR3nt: TGTGCCAGCAACTTAGCGCAGGGGGCAGAAGCTTTCTTT

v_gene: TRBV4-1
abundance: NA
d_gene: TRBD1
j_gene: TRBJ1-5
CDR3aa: CASGQAGQGQNQPQHF
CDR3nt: TGCGCCAGCGGCCAAGCCGGACAGGGACAGAATCAGCCCCAGCATTTT

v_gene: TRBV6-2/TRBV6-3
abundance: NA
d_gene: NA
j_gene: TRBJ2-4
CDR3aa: CASSPLQGKAKNIQYF
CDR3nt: TGTGCCAGCAGTCCCCTTCAGGGCAAAGCCAAAAACATTCAGTACTTC

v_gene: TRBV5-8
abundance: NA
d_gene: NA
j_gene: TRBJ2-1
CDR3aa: CASSLVVNEQFF
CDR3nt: TGTGCCAGCAGCTTGGTCGTCAATGAGCAATTCTTC

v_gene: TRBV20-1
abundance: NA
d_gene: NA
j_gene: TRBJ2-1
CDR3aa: CNTHRVATYNEQFF
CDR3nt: TGCAATACTCACCGGGTCGCCACCTACAATGAGCAGTTCTTC

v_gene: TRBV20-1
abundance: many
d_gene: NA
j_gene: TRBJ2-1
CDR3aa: CSATLGVWNEQFF
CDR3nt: TGCAGTGCTACACTTGGGGTCTGGAATGAGCAGTTCTTC

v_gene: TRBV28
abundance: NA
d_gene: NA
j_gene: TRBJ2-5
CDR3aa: CASSFVLGAEETQYF
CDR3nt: TGTGCCAGCAGTTTCGTCTTGGGGGCGGAGGAGACCCAGTACTTC

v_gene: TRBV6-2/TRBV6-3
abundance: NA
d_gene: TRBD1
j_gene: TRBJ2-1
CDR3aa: CAGGAAGQGVDEQFF
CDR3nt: TGTGCCGGCGGGGCAGCGGGACAGGGGGTCGATGAGCAGTTCTTT

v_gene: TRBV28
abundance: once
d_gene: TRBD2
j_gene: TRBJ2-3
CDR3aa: CVSRVAGAFADTQYF
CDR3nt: TGTGTCAGCAGAGTGGCGGGAGCATTTGCAGATACGCAGTATTTT

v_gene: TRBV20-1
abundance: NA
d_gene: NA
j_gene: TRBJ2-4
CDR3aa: CSDRRAPTKNIQYF
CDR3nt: TGCAGTGATAGACGGGCTCCTACCAAAAACATTCAGTACTTC

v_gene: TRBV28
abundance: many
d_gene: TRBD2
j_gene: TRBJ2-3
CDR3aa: CASSLPSGITDTQYF
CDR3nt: TGTGCCAGCAGTTTACCTAGCGGGATCACAGATACGCAGTATTTT

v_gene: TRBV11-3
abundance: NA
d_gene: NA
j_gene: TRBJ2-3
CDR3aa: CASSHRDVTDTHYF
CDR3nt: TGTGCCAGCAGCCACAGGGATGTTACGGATACGCATTATTTT

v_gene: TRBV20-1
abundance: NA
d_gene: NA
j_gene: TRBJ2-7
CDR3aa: CSARWENLYKQYF
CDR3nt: TGCAGTGCTAGGTGGGAGAATCTATACAAGCAGTACTTC

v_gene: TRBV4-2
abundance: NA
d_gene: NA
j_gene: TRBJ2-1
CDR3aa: CATSQETGSNEHFF
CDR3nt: TGTGCCACCAGCCAAGAGACAGGTAGCAATGAGCACTTCTTC

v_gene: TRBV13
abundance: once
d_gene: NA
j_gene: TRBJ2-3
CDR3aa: CASNLARQNTDTYYF
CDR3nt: TGTGCCAGCAACTTAGCGAGACAGAACACAGATACGTATTATTTT

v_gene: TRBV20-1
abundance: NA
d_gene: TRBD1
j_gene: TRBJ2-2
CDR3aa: CSARETGFTNAGELFF
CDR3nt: TGCAGTGCTAGGGAGACAGGGTTTACAAACGCCGGGGAGCTGTTTTTT

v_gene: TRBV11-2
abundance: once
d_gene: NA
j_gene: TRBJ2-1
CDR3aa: CASSSQTSAGHLF
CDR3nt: TGTGCCAGCAGCTCCCAAACGAGTGCCGGGCACTTGTTC

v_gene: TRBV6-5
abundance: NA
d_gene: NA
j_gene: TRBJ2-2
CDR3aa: CASGPGDTGELFF
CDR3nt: TGTGCCAGCGGCCCAGGGGATACCGGGGAGCTGTTTTTT

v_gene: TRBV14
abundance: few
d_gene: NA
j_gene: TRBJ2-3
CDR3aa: CASSQVGLGVADTDTEYF
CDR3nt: TGTGCCAGCAGCCAAGTGGGGCTTGGAGTCGCAGACACAGATACGGAGTATTTT

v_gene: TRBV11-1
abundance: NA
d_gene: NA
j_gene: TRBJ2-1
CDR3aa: CACSFDTYSINDQFF
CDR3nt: TGTGCCTGCAGCTTCGACACCTATAGCATCAATGATCAGTTCTTC

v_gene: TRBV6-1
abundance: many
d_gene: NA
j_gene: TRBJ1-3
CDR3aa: CASSETAGSGNTIYF
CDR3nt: TGTGCCAGCAGTGAGACCGCCGGCTCTGGAAACACCATATATTTT

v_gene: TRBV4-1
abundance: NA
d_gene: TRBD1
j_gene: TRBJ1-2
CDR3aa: CASSQDIGTGYVNYGYTF
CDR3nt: TGCGCCAGCAGCCAAGATATCGGGACAGGGTACGTCAACTATGGCTACACCTTC

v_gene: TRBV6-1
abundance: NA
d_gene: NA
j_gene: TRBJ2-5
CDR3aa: CASRGAQETQYF
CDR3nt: TGTGCCAGCAGGGGAGCTCAAGAGACCCAGTACTTC

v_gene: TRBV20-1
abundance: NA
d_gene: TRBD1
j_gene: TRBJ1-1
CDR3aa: CSARDLGGGRYTEAFF
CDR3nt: TGCAGTGCTAGAGATCTTGGAGGGGGCAGGTACACTGAAGCTTTCTTT

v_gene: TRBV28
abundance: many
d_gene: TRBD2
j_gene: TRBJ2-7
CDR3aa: CASSFGGIGNEQYF
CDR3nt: TGTGCCAGCAGTTTCGGGGGGATCGGGAACGAGCAGTACTTC

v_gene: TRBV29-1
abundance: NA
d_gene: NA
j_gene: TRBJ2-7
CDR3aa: CSSDPDQGHGNEQYF
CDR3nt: TGCAGTAGCGACCCAGATCAAGGACATGGCAATGAGCAGTACTTC

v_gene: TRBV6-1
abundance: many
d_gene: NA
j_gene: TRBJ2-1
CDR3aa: CASSESVRLRRNEQFF
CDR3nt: TGTGCCAGCAGTGAGTCCGTGCGGCTTAGGAGGAATGAGCAGTTCTTC

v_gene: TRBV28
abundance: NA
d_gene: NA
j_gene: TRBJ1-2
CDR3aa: CVSSHGTRGGYTF
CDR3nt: TGTGTCAGCAGCCACGGGACAAGGGGCGGCTACACCTTC

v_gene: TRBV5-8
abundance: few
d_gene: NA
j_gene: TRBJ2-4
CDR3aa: CASSLVGEQGQYF
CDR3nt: TGTGCCAGCAGCTTGGTTGGGGAGCAGGGGCAGTACTTC

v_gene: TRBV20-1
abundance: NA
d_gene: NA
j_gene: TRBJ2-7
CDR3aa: CSARDMAGVIGQYF
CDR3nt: TGCAGTGCTAGAGATATGGCAGGGGTGATAGGGCAGTACTTC

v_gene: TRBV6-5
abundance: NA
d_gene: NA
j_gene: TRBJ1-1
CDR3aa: CASSYGCQVSTEAFF
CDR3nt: TGTGCCAGCAGTTACGGCTGTCAAGTCTCCACTGAAGCTTTCTTT

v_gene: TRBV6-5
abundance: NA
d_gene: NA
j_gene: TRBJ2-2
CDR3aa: CASSYSRVTGELFF
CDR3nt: TGTGCCAGCAGTTACTCACGGGTAACCGGGGAGCTATTTTTT

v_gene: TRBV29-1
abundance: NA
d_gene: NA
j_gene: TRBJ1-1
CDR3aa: CSVEAVRTREWTEVFF
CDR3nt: TGCAGCGTTGAAGCCGTCCGGACACGGGAGTGGACTGAAGTTTTCTTT

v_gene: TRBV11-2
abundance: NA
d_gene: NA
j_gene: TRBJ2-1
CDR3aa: CASSLDADNNDQFF
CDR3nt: TGTGCCAGCAGCTTAGACGCAGACAACAATGATCAGTTCTTC

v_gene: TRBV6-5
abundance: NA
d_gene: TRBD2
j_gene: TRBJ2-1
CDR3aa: CASSPPTSGSSHEQFF
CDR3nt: TGTGCCAGCAGTCCCCCGACTAGCGGGAGCTCCCATGAGCAGTTCTTC

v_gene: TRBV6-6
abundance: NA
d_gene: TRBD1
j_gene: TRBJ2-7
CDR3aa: CASATGTGHEQYF
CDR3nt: TGTGCCAGTGCGACCGGGACAGGCCACGAGCAGTACTTC

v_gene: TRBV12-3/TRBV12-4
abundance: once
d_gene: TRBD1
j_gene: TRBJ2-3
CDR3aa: CASSIGQGFTDTQYF
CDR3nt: TGTGCCAGCAGTATCGGACAGGGTTTCACAGATACGCAGTATTTT

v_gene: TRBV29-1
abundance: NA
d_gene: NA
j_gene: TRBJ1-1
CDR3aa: CSAFRQINTEAFF
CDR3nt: TGCAGCGCCTTCAGACAGATCAACACTGAAGCTTTCTTT

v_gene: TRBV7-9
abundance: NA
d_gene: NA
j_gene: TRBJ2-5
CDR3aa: CASSLGRSIGYHQETQYF
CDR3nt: TGTGCCAGCAGCTTAGGCCGTTCGATAGGTTACCACCAAGAGACCCAGTACTTC

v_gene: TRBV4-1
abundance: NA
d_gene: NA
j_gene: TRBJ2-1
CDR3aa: CASSQMGDSEQFF
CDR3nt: TGCGCCAGCAGCCAGATGGGGGACTCTGAGCAGTTCTTC

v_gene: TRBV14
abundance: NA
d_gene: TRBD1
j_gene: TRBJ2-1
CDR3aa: CPSSQSPGGEQFF
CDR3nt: TGTCCCAGCAGCCAATCACCAGGGGGAGAGCAGTTCTTC

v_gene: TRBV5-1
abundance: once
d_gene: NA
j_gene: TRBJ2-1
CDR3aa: CASSLAEANGQFF
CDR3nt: TGCGCCAGCAGCTTGGCAGAGGCAAATGGGCAGTTCTTC

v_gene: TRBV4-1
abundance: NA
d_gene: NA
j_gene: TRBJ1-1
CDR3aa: CASNQGSFTEAFF
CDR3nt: TGCGCCAGCAACCAAGGTTCGTTCACCGAAGCTTTCTTT

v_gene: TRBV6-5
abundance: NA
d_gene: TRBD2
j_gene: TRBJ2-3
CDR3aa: CASSWASGRAGTQYF
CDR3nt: TGTGCCAGCAGTTGGGCTAGCGGGCGGGCAGGTACGCAGTATTTT

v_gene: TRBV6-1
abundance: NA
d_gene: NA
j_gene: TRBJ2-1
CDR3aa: CASSESVRLRRNEQSF
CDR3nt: TGCGCCAGCAGTGAGTCCGTGCGGCTTAGGAGGAATGAGCAGTCCTTC

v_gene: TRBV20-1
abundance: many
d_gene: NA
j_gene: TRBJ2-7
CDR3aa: CSAPGTIYEQYF
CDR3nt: TGCAGTGCTCCGGGGACGATCTACGAGCAGTACTTC

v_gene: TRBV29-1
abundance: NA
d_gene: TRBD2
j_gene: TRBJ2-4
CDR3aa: CSVRDRLAKNIKNF
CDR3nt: TGCAGCGTAAGGGATAGACTAGCCAAAAACATTAAGAACTTC

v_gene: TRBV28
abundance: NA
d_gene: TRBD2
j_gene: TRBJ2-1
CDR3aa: CARSTVGGRDLNEQFF
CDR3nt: TGTGCCAGGAGTACGGTTGGCGGGAGGGATCTCAATGAGCAGTTCTTC